This T cell receptor beta chain comes out of a study of HIV-infected children after antiretroviral therapy interruption. Study-wide context: Continuous-treatment samples came from weeks 0, 48 and 150.

This clonotype was seen at least ten times. Its antigen is still unknown. Specified treatment: PENTA 11 planned treatment interruption arm or continuous ART arm. The germline CDR1 and CDR2 sequences are SEHNR and FQNEAQ (reference sequence). CDR3 size: 14 residues. Trimming pared 4 bases from V and 4 bases from J, leaving 13 bases between. Study observations and caveats: The Gini coefficient of naive CD4+ repertoires rose, returning to baseline by 3 years.

A 3' RACE protocol on RNA, with unique molecular identifiers, produced the TCR library. TCRdb re-analysed the 3' RACE reads in MiXCR, keeping a single row per CDR3 protein. The sample includes about 83,000 distinct CDR3 sequences, approximately 6.9% of them seen just once. The material sequenced was CD45RA+ CD4+ T cells from PBMCs, pooled from several time points, taken from a donor given antiretroviral therapy, either interrupted or continuous. Described subset: naive CD4+ CD45RA+ CD45RO- T cells. V and J are TRBV7-9 and TRBJ2-5; maybe TRBD1 (6 bases). This clonotype was obtained from a pool of human donors with HIV. The CDR3 coding sequence is TGTGCCAGCAGCTCAGGGGTGACCCCAGAGACCCAGTACTTC. Translated: CASSSGVTPETQYF.